The subject of this entry is one T cell receptor beta chain. These data are taken from a study of T cell changes during pregnancy in multiple sclerosis. The CDR3 runs to 12 residues. CDR1 and CDR2 from the germline V gene are SQVTM and ANQGSEA. V was pared by 2 bases and J by 5 bases, with 9 bases between. The data were produced by immunoSEQ multiplex PCR, yet TCRdb's version contains in-frame clones alone and is incomplete. The data show about 70,000 clones, 94% seen once. This TCR came from a female donor with multiple sclerosis, enrolled in a pregnancy study. The rearrangement joins TRBV29-1 to TRBJ1-2; no definite D call. Sample: peripheral blood, taken in the third trimester of pregnancy. The CDR3 spells CSVESVRYGYTF. In DNA form, the CDR3 reads TGCAGCGTTGAATCCGTGAGGTATGGCTACACCTTC.